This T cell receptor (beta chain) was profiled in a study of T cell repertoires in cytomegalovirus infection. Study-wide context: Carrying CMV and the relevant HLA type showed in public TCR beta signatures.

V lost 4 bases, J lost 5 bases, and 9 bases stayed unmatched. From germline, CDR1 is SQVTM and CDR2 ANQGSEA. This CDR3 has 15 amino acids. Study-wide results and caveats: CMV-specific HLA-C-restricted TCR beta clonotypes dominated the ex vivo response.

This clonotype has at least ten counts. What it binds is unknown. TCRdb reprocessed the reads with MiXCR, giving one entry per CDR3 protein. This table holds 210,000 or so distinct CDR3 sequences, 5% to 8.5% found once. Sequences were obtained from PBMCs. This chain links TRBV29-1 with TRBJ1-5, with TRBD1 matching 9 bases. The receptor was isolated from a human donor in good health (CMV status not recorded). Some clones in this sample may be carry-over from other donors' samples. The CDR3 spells CSVVFMGQGDQPQHF. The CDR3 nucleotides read TGCAGCGTTGTATTTATGGGACAGGGCGATCAGCCCCAGCATTTT.